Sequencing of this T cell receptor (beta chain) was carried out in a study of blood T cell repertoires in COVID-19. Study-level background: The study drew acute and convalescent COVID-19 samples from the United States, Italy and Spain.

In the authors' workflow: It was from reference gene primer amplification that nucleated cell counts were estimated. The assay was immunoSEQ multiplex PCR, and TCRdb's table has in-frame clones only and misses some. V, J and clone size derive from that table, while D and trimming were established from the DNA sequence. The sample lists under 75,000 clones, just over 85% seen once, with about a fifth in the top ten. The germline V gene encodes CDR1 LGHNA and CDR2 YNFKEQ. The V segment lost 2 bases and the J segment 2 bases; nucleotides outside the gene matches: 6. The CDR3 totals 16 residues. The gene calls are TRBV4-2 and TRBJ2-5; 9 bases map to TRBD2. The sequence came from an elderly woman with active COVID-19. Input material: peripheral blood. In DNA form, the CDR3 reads TGTGCCAGCAGCCAAAGGACAGCGGGGGGTCAAGAGACCCAGTACTTC. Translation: CASSQRTAGGQETQYF.